Below, one T cell receptor beta chain is given with its context. Source study methods: For nucleated cells, counts were estimated from reference gene primer amplification. The protocol was immunoSEQ multiplex PCR, while the TCRdb copy is restricted to in-frame clones and leaves out a portion. The D gene and trimming were derived from the DNA, and the V and J assignments and clone size from that table. Of about 220,000 clones listed, roughly 84% are singletons. The record originates from a study of blood T cell repertoires in COVID-19. Cohort allocation depended upon clinical history that participants reported. With 3 bases clipped from V and 5 bases from J, the junction kept 6 bases outside the gene matches. The CDR3 loop spans 15 amino acids. Germline V gene sequence: CDR1 MNHEY, CDR2 SVGEGT.

The V call is TRBV6-2 or TRBV6-3, the J call TRBJ2-7; 11 bases are shared with TRBD2. This TCR came from a woman in her thirties or forties who had recovered from COVID-19. The specimen was PBMCs or T cells enriched from blood (not recorded which). CDR3 loop: CASSYELAGANEQYV. For the CDR3, the DNA is TGTGCCAGCAGTTATGAACTAGCGGGAGCAAACGAGCAGTACGTC.